Listed below are T cell receptor beta chains from one sample, sequenced in a study of STAT5B mutations in CD4+ large granular lymphocyte leukemia. Measured with immunoSEQ multiplex PCR; TCRdb has only the in-frame clones, and not every one. Of about 31,000 clones detected, about 70% appear once; the ten largest clones hold less than 2.5%. The sequencing input was CD4+ T cells from blood buffy coats. These receptors all stem from a human donor in good health. CDR3s include the opening cysteine and the closing phenylalanine or tryptophan. Fields, in order: V gene, J gene, D gene, clone size, CDR3 DNA, CDR3 protein. The D gene is left open where the match is weak. Clone size is stated in some rows and not others, as once, few, many or a class when expanded.

V gene: TRBV7-8; J gene: TRBJ1-1; D gene: -; clone size: few; CDR3 DNA: TGTGCCAGCAGCTTAGCGGGGGTCCTTAAAGCTTTCTTT; CDR3 protein: CASSLAGVLKAFF
V gene: TRBV27; J gene: TRBJ2-1; D gene: TRBD1; clone size: -; CDR3 DNA: TGTGCCAGCAGTTTGAGTTGGGACAGGGGTGAGCAGTTCTTC; CDR3 protein: CASSLSWDRGEQFF
V gene: TRBV18; J gene: TRBJ2-7; D gene: -; clone size: -; CDR3 DNA: TGTGCCAGCTCACCGCCGACAGGAACCGAGCAGTACTTC; CDR3 protein: CASSPPTGTEQYF
V gene: TRBV9; J gene: TRBJ2-2; D gene: TRBD1; clone size: -; CDR3 DNA: TGTGCCAGCAGCGTACGGACAGGAAACACCGGGGAGCTGTTTTTT; CDR3 protein: CASSVRTGNTGELFF
V gene: TRBV7-3; J gene: TRBJ2-3; D gene: TRBD2; clone size: -; CDR3 DNA: TGTGCCAGCAGTCTAGCGGGGACGGGGACGCAGTATTTT; CDR3 protein: CASSLAGTGTQYF
V gene: TRBV4-3; J gene: TRBJ2-1; D gene: -; clone size: -; CDR3 DNA: TGCGCCAGCAGCCAACGACGAGGACTACCCACTAACTACAATGAGCAGTTCTTC; CDR3 protein: CASSQRRGLPTNYNEQFF
V gene: TRBV10-3; J gene: TRBJ2-7; D gene: TRBD2; clone size: -; CDR3 DNA: TGTGCCATCACCAATACCGGGACTAGCTACGAGCAGTACTTC; CDR3 protein: CAITNTGTSYEQYF
V gene: TRBV7-9; J gene: TRBJ1-4; D gene: TRBD1; clone size: -; CDR3 DNA: TGTGCCAGCAGCTTAGCCGGACAGGGAGGTGAAAAACTGTTTTTT; CDR3 protein: CASSLAGQGGEKLFF
V gene: TRBV29-1; J gene: TRBJ1-1; D gene: -; clone size: -; CDR3 DNA: TGCAGCGCCGATGGAGGGCTCACTGAAGCTTTCTTT; CDR3 protein: CSADGGLTEAFF
V gene: TRBV5-1; J gene: TRBJ2-3; D gene: -; clone size: -; CDR3 DNA: TGCGCCAGCAGCTTGAATAGCCGCCCGGGCACAGATACGCAGTATTTT; CDR3 protein: CASSLNSRPGTDTQYF
V gene: TRBV7-9; J gene: TRBJ1-2; D gene: -; clone size: -; CDR3 DNA: TGTGCCAGCAGCTTGGGGGGAAACTATGGCTACACCTTC; CDR3 protein: CASSLGGNYGYTF
V gene: TRBV5-6; J gene: TRBJ2-7; D gene: -; clone size: -; CDR3 DNA: TGTGCCAGCAGCTTGGCCTCTCGGAAGACCGAGCAGTACTTC; CDR3 protein: CASSLASRKTEQYF
V gene: TRBV6-6; J gene: TRBJ2-7; D gene: TRBD2; clone size: -; CDR3 DNA: TGTGCCAGCAGTTCAACGGGACTAGCATTCGACGAGCAGTACTTC; CDR3 protein: CASSSTGLAFDEQYF
V gene: TRBV12-5; J gene: TRBJ2-5; D gene: -; clone size: -; CDR3 DNA: TGTGCTAGTGGGTCTGGTGGTGGGTTGGAGACCCAGTACTTC; CDR3 protein: CASGSGGGLETQYF
V gene: TRBV6-6; J gene: TRBJ1-2; D gene: -; clone size: -; CDR3 DNA: TGTGCCAGCAGAAACACAGAATCCGGCTATGGCTACACCTTC; CDR3 protein: CASRNTESGYGYTF
V gene: TRBV10-3; J gene: TRBJ1-2; D gene: -; clone size: -; CDR3 DNA: TGTGCCATCAGTGAGTCAGAGGGGATCTATGGCTACACCTTC; CDR3 protein: CAISESEGIYGYTF
V gene: TRBV19; J gene: TRBJ1-3; D gene: TRBD1; clone size: -; CDR3 DNA: TGTGCCAGTAGTTTGACAGGGACTGGAAACACCATATATTTT; CDR3 protein: CASSLTGTGNTIYF
V gene: TRBV19; J gene: TRBJ1-5; D gene: -; clone size: -; CDR3 DNA: TGTGCCAGTAGTGAAAGGGGCTATAGCAATCAGCCCCAGCATTTT; CDR3 protein: CASSERGYSNQPQHF
V gene: TRBV4-1; J gene: TRBJ1-4; D gene: -; clone size: -; CDR3 DNA: TGCGCCAGCAGCCAAGATCGTTTTAGGGAAGGGCGGGAAAAACTGTTTTTT; CDR3 protein: CASSQDRFREGREKLFF
V gene: TRBV7-2; J gene: TRBJ1-1; D gene: -; clone size: -; CDR3 DNA: TGTGCCAGCAGCCCGGATGCTGGACGGCCCACTGAAGCTTTCTTT; CDR3 protein: CASSPDAGRPTEAFF
V gene: TRBV4-2; J gene: TRBJ2-1; D gene: TRBD2; clone size: -; CDR3 DNA: TGTGCCAGCAGCCAAGTTGGCGGGGGATCTTACAATGAGCAGTTCTTC; CDR3 protein: CASSQVGGGSYNEQFF
V gene: TRBV30; J gene: TRBJ1-4; D gene: -; clone size: -; CDR3 DNA: TGTGCCTGGAGTAGTCTTCCCCCTGAAAAACTGTTTTTT; CDR3 protein: CAWSSLPPEKLFF
V gene: TRBV4-3; J gene: TRBJ2-1; D gene: TRBD2; clone size: -; CDR3 DNA: TGCGCCAGCTCATCCAGGGTCTGGGGGGGAGGCAATGAGCAGTTCTTC; CDR3 protein: CASSSRVWGGGNEQFF
V gene: TRBV25-1; J gene: TRBJ2-3; D gene: TRBD2; clone size: -; CDR3 DNA: TGTGCCAGCAGTGGATGGGCGGGGGTCTCGGATACGCAGTATTTT; CDR3 protein: CASSGWAGVSDTQYF
V gene: TRBV19; J gene: TRBJ1-1; D gene: TRBD1; clone size: -; CDR3 DNA: TGTGCCAGTAGACAGGGGGCTTTTAACACTGAAGCTTTCTTT; CDR3 protein: CASRQGAFNTEAFF
V gene: TRBV7-2; J gene: TRBJ1-4; D gene: -; clone size: -; CDR3 DNA: TGTGCCAGCAGGGTGGATCCGAGCGAAAAACTGTTTTTT; CDR3 protein: CASRVDPSEKLFF
V gene: TRBV4-3; J gene: TRBJ1-4; D gene: -; clone size: -; CDR3 DNA: TGCGCCAGCAGCCAGGCAGCTACTAATGAAAAACTGTTTTTT; CDR3 protein: CASSQAATNEKLFF
V gene: TRBV4-1; J gene: TRBJ2-3; D gene: -; clone size: -; CDR3 DNA: TGCGCCAGCAGCCAAGATCGGGCCGCGGGCACAGATACGCAGTATTTT; CDR3 protein: CASSQDRAAGTDTQYF
V gene: TRBV5-4; J gene: TRBJ1-1; D gene: -; clone size: -; CDR3 DNA: TGTGCCAGCAGCCCGTGGGACCGATGGAACACTGAAGCTTTCTTT; CDR3 protein: CASSPWDRWNTEAFF
V gene: TRBV6-5; J gene: TRBJ1-5; D gene: -; clone size: -; CDR3 DNA: TGTGCCAGCAGAAGGGAGGCGTATCAGCCCCAGCATTTT; CDR3 protein: CASRREAYQPQHF
V gene: TRBV19; J gene: TRBJ2-5; D gene: -; clone size: -; CDR3 DNA: TGTGCCAGTTCCCGCGGGGCCGAGACCCAGTACTTC; CDR3 protein: CASSRGAETQYF
V gene: TRBV6-5; J gene: TRBJ1-1; D gene: -; clone size: once; CDR3 DNA: TGTGCCAGCAGTTCCCAGGGTTTGAGGGCTTTCTTT; CDR3 protein: CASSSQGLRAFF
V gene: TRBV4-3; J gene: TRBJ1-6; D gene: -; clone size: few; CDR3 DNA: TGCGCCAGCAGCCAAGTGTTAGGGGATAATTCACCCCTCCACTTT; CDR3 protein: CASSQVLGDNSPLHF
V gene: TRBV11-2; J gene: TRBJ2-3; D gene: TRBD2; clone size: -; CDR3 DNA: TGTGCTGGGAGGCGGGGGAGCACAGATACGCAGTATTTT; CDR3 protein: CAGRRGSTDTQYF
V gene: TRBV30; J gene: TRBJ1-3; D gene: -; clone size: -; CDR3 DNA: TGTGCCTGGAGTTCGAGCTCTGGAAACACCATATATTTT; CDR3 protein: CAWSSSSGNTIYF
V gene: TRBV7-8; J gene: TRBJ2-2; D gene: -; clone size: -; CDR3 DNA: TGTGCCAGCAGCCTCGAGACCACCGGGGAGCTGTTTTTT; CDR3 protein: CASSLETTGELFF
V gene: TRBV9; J gene: TRBJ2-1; D gene: -; clone size: -; CDR3 DNA: TGTGCCAGCAGAGGTCCTAATGATTACAATGAGCAGTTCTTC; CDR3 protein: CASRGPNDYNEQFF
V gene: TRBV7-2; J gene: TRBJ1-2; D gene: -; clone size: -; CDR3 DNA: TGTGCCAGCAGACCAGAATATCAGGGATCTGGCTACACCTTC; CDR3 protein: CASRPEYQGSGYTF
V gene: TRBV5-1; J gene: TRBJ2-4; D gene: -; clone size: -; CDR3 DNA: TGCGCCAGCAGCTTGTCAGGGCCGGACAACATTCAGTACTTC; CDR3 protein: CASSLSGPDNIQYF
V gene: TRBV7-9; J gene: TRBJ1-2; D gene: TRBD1; clone size: -; CDR3 DNA: TGTGCCAGCAGCCCCGGGACAGCCGTATATGGCTACACCTTC; CDR3 protein: CASSPGTAVYGYTF
V gene: TRBV4-2; J gene: TRBJ1-4; D gene: -; clone size: -; CDR3 DNA: TGTGCCAGCAGCCAAGCCAGACCTAATGAAAAACTGTTTTTT; CDR3 protein: CASSQARPNEKLFF
V gene: TRBV6-5; J gene: TRBJ1-2; D gene: -; clone size: -; CDR3 DNA: TGTGCCAGCACCAACCAAGGGCCTAGGAACGGCTACACCTTC; CDR3 protein: CASTNQGPRNGYTF
V gene: TRBV5-4; J gene: TRBJ1-6; D gene: -; clone size: -; CDR3 DNA: TGTGCCAGCAGCTTACAGGCGAGTAATTCACCCCTCCACTTT; CDR3 protein: CASSLQASNSPLHF
V gene: TRBV13; J gene: TRBJ2-5; D gene: TRBD1; clone size: -; CDR3 DNA: TGTGCCAGCAGCTCCCGACACAGGGGGCAAGAGACCCAGTACTTC; CDR3 protein: CASSSRHRGQETQYF
V gene: TRBV4-2; J gene: TRBJ1-5; D gene: -; clone size: few; CDR3 DNA: TGTGCCAGCAGCTCCGGGACAAGTCCACCGGGCAATCAGCCCCAGCATTTT; CDR3 protein: CASSSGTSPPGNQPQHF
V gene: TRBV6-5; J gene: TRBJ1-2; D gene: TRBD1; clone size: once; CDR3 DNA: TGTGCCAGCAGTTACTCGGGACAGGGCTATGGCTACACCTTC; CDR3 protein: CASSYSGQGYGYTF
V gene: TRBV5-4; J gene: TRBJ2-1; D gene: TRBD2; clone size: -; CDR3 DNA: TGTGCCAGCAGCTTGGTGTCTAGCGGGGGGGCCGGGTTCTTC; CDR3 protein: CASSLVSSGGAGFF
V gene: TRBV29-1; J gene: TRBJ2-7; D gene: -; clone size: few; CDR3 DNA: TGCAGCGTAGCCGGGACCTACGAGCAGTACTTC; CDR3 protein: CSVAGTYEQYF
V gene: TRBV6-5; J gene: TRBJ2-3; D gene: TRBD2; clone size: -; CDR3 DNA: TGTGCCAGCAGTTACTCAAGACTAGCTCCAGATACGCAGTATTTT; CDR3 protein: CASSYSRLAPDTQYF
V gene: TRBV4-3; J gene: TRBJ2-4; D gene: TRBD1; clone size: -; CDR3 DNA: TGCGCCAGCAGCCAAGCTGCGGCCGGGACAGGGGTCTCAAACATTCAGTACTTC; CDR3 protein: CASSQAAAGTGVSNIQYF
V gene: TRBV2; J gene: TRBJ1-5; D gene: -; clone size: -; CDR3 DNA: TGTGCCAGCAGTGTTCTAAGAACGACCAATCAGCCCCAGCATTTT; CDR3 protein: CASSVLRTTNQPQHF
V gene: TRBV5-6; J gene: TRBJ1-3; D gene: -; clone size: -; CDR3 DNA: TGTGCCAGCAGCTTCCAGGGGAGTAGACCGGGAAACACCATATATTTT; CDR3 protein: CASSFQGSRPGNTIYF
V gene: TRBV5-1; J gene: TRBJ1-2; D gene: -; clone size: -; CDR3 DNA: TGCGCCAGCATGGGGCAGGGAGGCGGCTACACCTTC; CDR3 protein: CASMGQGGGYTF
V gene: TRBV5-6; J gene: TRBJ2-7; D gene: TRBD1; clone size: -; CDR3 DNA: TGTGCCAGCAGCTTACCACAGGGGGCTACCTACGAGCAGTACTTC; CDR3 protein: CASSLPQGATYEQYF
V gene: TRBV18; J gene: TRBJ2-5; D gene: -; clone size: -; CDR3 DNA: TGTGCCAGCTCACCAAGGCAGGAGACCCAGTACTTC; CDR3 protein: CASSPRQETQYF
V gene: TRBV2; J gene: TRBJ2-5; D gene: -; clone size: -; CDR3 DNA: TGTGCCAGCATCAGGGTGAGACAAGAGACCCAGTACTTC; CDR3 protein: CASIRVRQETQYF
V gene: TRBV7-2; J gene: TRBJ2-7; D gene: -; clone size: -; CDR3 DNA: TGTGCCAGCAGCTTGGGCAGGGGCTACGAGCAGTACTTC; CDR3 protein: CASSLGRGYEQYF
V gene: TRBV2; J gene: TRBJ2-3; D gene: -; clone size: -; CDR3 DNA: TGTGCCAGCAGTGAAATCCGGGGTCCCGCAGATACGCAGTATTTT; CDR3 protein: CASSEIRGPADTQYF
V gene: TRBV5-6; J gene: TRBJ2-3; D gene: -; clone size: once; CDR3 DNA: TGTGCCAGCAGCTTGCGCTCATCCACAGATACGCAGTATTTT; CDR3 protein: CASSLRSSTDTQYF